The clone carrying this TCR beta chain turned up a few times. Germline V gene data show CDR1 as KGHSH and CDR2 as LQKENI. This CDR3 has 15 residues. The V end was cut by 6 bases, the J end by 5 bases, with 14 bases between. Clones were read by immunoSEQ multiplex PCR, and TCRdb kept only the in-frame ones, dropping some. The repertoire holds fewer than 350,000 clones, with approximately 91% as singletons. The data originate from a study of blood T cell repertoires in COVID-19. Sequences were obtained from PBMCs or T cells enriched from blood (not recorded which). The V and J genes are TRBV18 and TRBJ1-6; a weak D match, TRBD1 (6 bases). This sequence originates from a woman aged 40 to 50 who had recovered from COVID-19. CDR3 coding DNA: TGTGCCAGCTCCCCCAGGGGCCCTCATAATTCACCCCTCCACTTT. Amino acids: CASSPRGPHNSPLHF.